Here is one TCR beta chain with its context. These data originate in a study of blood T cell repertoires in COVID-19. Methods used by the authors: Amplification of reference gene primers was used by the study to estimate nucleated cell counts. Clones were read by immunoSEQ multiplex PCR, and TCRdb kept only the in-frame ones, dropping some. The D gene and trimming were derived from the DNA, and the V and J assignments and clone size from that table. The top ten hold around 5% of the sample, which has about 150,000 clones, approximately 88% seen once. Assignments of participants to cohorts depended upon their own reported clinical history. This sequence originates from a man between 65 and 85 years old who had been exposed to COVID-19. Sequenced: PBMCs or T cells enriched from blood (not recorded which).

The CDR3 sequence: CAWTRKQGGTEAFF. As DNA, the CDR3 is TGTGCCTGGACTCGTAAACAGGGGGGGACTGAAGCTTTCTTT. The V call is TRBV30, the J call TRBJ1-1; TRBD1 agrees at 8 bases. The CDR3 spans 14 residues. Trimming took 4 bases from V and 5 from J; bases not matched to a gene: 9. Germline V gene lookup returns CDR1 GTSNPN and CDR2 SVGIG (reference sequence).